The 10 T cell receptor beta chains in this list originate from one sample, sequenced in a study of T cell responses to AZD1222 COVID-19 vaccine. Assay: immunoSEQ multiplex PCR; the TCRdb copy retains only in-frame clones and omits some. The table shows 55,000 to 80,000 clones, with around 84% occurring only once. Here the sequenced sample was peripheral blood, taken on day 0 of AZD1222 vaccination. Receptors were obtained from an adult in good health.

This clone was counted once. The CDR3 DNA reads TGTGCCAGCAGCCGCACGCCGGACACAATGAACACTGAAGCTTTCTTT. Its protein product is CASSRTPDTMNTEAFF. V is TRBV7-3 and J is TRBJ1-1, with D maybe TRBD1 (5 bases). The V end lost 5 bases, the J end lost 0 bases, and 16 bases lay between the germline ends. The germline CDR1 and CDR2 sequences are SGHTA and FQGTGA. There are 16 residues in the CDR3.

This clone was observed a single time. The rearrangement joins TRBV15 to TRBJ2-5; D unclear. The CDR3 has 17 amino acids. Trimming shortened V by 6 bases and J by 1 base, and 21 bases separated the two germline ends. Germline V gives CDR1 LNHNV, CDR2 YYDKDF (reference sequence). CDR3 DNA: TGTGCCACCAGTAATGTTTGCTGGCACTGGGGCCAAGAGACCCAGTACTTC. Translation gives CATSNVCWHWGQETQYF.

This clone was observed a single time. The V and J genes are TRBV2 and TRBJ2-2; D remains unclear. CDR1 and CDR2 (germline): SNHLY, FYNNEI. This CDR3 is 12 amino acids long. V dropped 1 base and J dropped 3 bases, with 0 bases sitting between them. For the CDR3, the DNA is TGTGCCAGCAGTGAAGACACCGGGGAGCTGTTTTTT. It specifies CASSEDTGELFF.

The chain recombines TRBV3-1 (or the pseudogene TRBV3-2) with TRBJ1-1; possible D gene TRBD1, 5 bases. The CDR3 runs to 13 residues. V lost 0 bases and J lost 5, with 7 bases in between. Germline CDR1 is LGHDT and CDR2 is YNNKEL (reference sequence). The DNA for the CDR3 is TGTGCCAGCAGCCAAGAGGGGGTGACTGAAGCTTTCTTT. Translated, it gives CASSQEGVTEAFF.

The chain carries TRBV28 and TRBJ2-1, with 9 bases matching TRBD2. V was pared by 6 bases and J by 3 bases, with 6 bases of the junction left unmatched. The V gene's germline CDR1 is MDHEN and CDR2 SYDVKM. This CDR3 spans 15 amino acids. The CDR3 loop is CASRLAGGIYNEQFF. The DNA of the CDR3 is TGTGCCAGCAGGCTGGCGGGGGGGATCTACAATGAGCAGTTCTTC.

This clone came up a few times. V and J are TRBV5-1 and TRBJ1-2; D is ambiguous. Trimming took 4 bases from V and 0 from J, leaving 10 bases between them. Germline CDR1 is SGHRS and CDR2 is YFSETQ. The CDR3 sequence is 14 residues long. This CDR3 reads CASSPDGANYGYTF. The CDR3, as DNA: TGCGCCAGCAGCCCGGACGGGGCTAACTATGGCTACACCTTC. Looking up the rest from reference TRBV5-1 and TRBJ1-2 gives the full variable domain: KAGVTQTPRYLIKTRGQQVTLSCSPISGHRSVSWYQQTPGQGLQFLFEYFSETQRNKGNFPGRFSGRQFSNSRSEMNVSTLELGDSALYLCASSPDGANYGYTFGSGTRLTVV.

V is TRBV7-9 and J is TRBJ1-2, with 10 positions matching TRBD1. Germline V lookup: CDR1 SEHNR, CDR2 FQNEAQ (reference sequence). The CDR3 loop spans 15 amino acids. The J segment lost 8 bases and the V segment lost 4 bases, leaving 10 bases of the junction unmatched. The CDR3 sequence: CASSSSGTGVEGYTF. The DNA for the CDR3 is TGTGCCAGCAGCTCCAGTGGGACAGGGGTTGAAGGCTACACCTTC.

This sequence joins TRBV19 and TRBJ1-1, with a tentative D call TRBD1 (6 bases). The germline V and J ends were trimmed by 10 bases and 1 base, with 19 bases remaining between them. CDR3 size: 15 residues. Germline V gives CDR1 LNHDA, CDR2 SQIVND (reference sequence). The CDR3 sequence: CATRDQGSSNTEAFF. The CDR3 DNA reads as TGTGCCACTAGAGATCAGGGGTCGTCGAACACTGAAGCTTTCTTT.

This sequence joins TRBV5-1 and TRBJ2-5; 7 bases are a match to TRBD2. The CDR3 contains 15 residues. The V and J ends lost 0 bases and 1 base, in that order; junction bases with no gene match: 3. CDR1 SGHRS and CDR2 YFSETQ come from the germline V gene. In nucleotides, the CDR3 is TGCGCCAGCAGCTTGGGGCGGGGGTCCCAAGAGACCCAGTACTTC. It specifies CASSLGRGSQETQYF. Supplemented by reference TRBV5-1 and TRBJ2-5, the full variable domain reads KAGVTQTPRYLIKTRGQQVTLSCSPISGHRSVSWYQQTPGQGLQFLFEYFSETQRNKGNFPGRFSGRQFSNSRSEMNVSTLELGDSALYLCASSLGRGSQETQYFGPGTRLLVL.

The table lists this clone with a count of one. V usage is TRBV7-9 and J usage is TRBJ2-1, with D possibly being TRBD1 or TRBD2 (5 bases each). The CDR3 is made up of 14 amino acids. The ends were cut back, 7 bases at V and 3 bases at J, with 13 bases in the middle. Looked up from germline, CDR1 is SEHNR and CDR2 is FQNEAQ (reference sequence). The CDR3 loop is CASMLGENYNEQFF. The DNA of the CDR3 is TGTGCCAGCATGTTGGGGGAAAACTACAATGAGCAGTTCTTC.